Below, 29 T cell receptor beta chains from the same sample are listed, as sequenced in a study of Graves' ophthalmopathy and Graves' hyperthyroidism. TCR beta CDR3 amplification used RNA transcripts. First-round RT-PCR relied on HTBI primers, and a second-round multiplex PCR came next. MiXCR, applied by TCRdb to the multiplex PCR reads, yields one record per CDR3 protein. This table has hundreds of thousands of distinct CDR3 sequences, less than 55% appearing once. Sequencing was performed on peripheral blood. These receptors were collected from an adult man with Graves' ophthalmopathy.

J is TRBJ1-1 and V is TRBV14, with 12 nucleotides matching TRBD1. Per germline, CDR1 SGHDN and CDR2 FVKESK. V gave up 0 bases and J gave up 11 bases; unmatched junction bases: 13. This CDR3 spans 17 amino acids. Here the CDR3 reads CASSQDHGTGGASRAFF. DNA of the CDR3: TGTGCCAGCAGCCAAGATCATGGGACAGGGGGCGCATCGCGGGCTTTCTTT.

The gene calls are TRBV7-9 and TRBJ1-1; tentatively, D is TRBD1 (6 bases). The CDR3 has 15 amino acids. Germline CDR1 reads SEHNR; CDR2 reads FQNEAQ (reference sequence). V was clipped by 3 bases and J by 5 bases, with 16 bases between them. The CDR3 DNA reads TGTGCCAGCAGCTTGTCTGCCGGGACAAAGACTGAAGCTTTCTTT. Residues: CASSLSAGTKTEAFF.

The rearrangement joins TRBV5-4 to TRBJ1-2, with TRBD1 identical over 9 bases. V lost 5 bases and J lost 4; bases outside the gene matches: 9. The CDR3 runs to 15 residues. Germline loops: CDR1 SGHNT, CDR2 YYREEE (reference sequence). For the CDR3, the DNA is TGTGCCAGCAGTTTCTACAGGGGGCAAGGCTATGGCTACACCTTC. Protein product: CASSFYRGQGYGYTF.

This clonotype was seen a handful of times. V gene TRBV2 combines with J gene TRBJ1-2; 7 bases align to TRBD1. Germline V gene sequence: CDR1 SNHLY, CDR2 FYNNEI. CDR3 length equals 15 residues. The J segment lost 4 bases and the V segment lost 3 bases, leaving 8 bases of the junction unmatched. The DNA of the CDR3 is TGTGCCAGCAGTGACCTACAGGGGACCAGCTATGGCTACACCTTC. Translation: CASSDLQGTSYGYTF.

V usage is TRBV2 and J usage is TRBJ1-4; 7 bases line up with TRBD1. This CDR3 has 15 residues. From germline, CDR1 is SNHLY and CDR2 FYNNEI. Trimming at V came to 7 bases and at J to 7 bases, leaving 12 bases not matched to a gene. The CDR3 coding sequence is TGTGCCAGCATTGGGCGACAGGGTAACACTGAAAAACTGTTTTTT. This translates into CASIGRQGNTEKLFF.

This chain uses TRBV2 with TRBJ1-1; D possibly corresponds to TRBD1 (6 bases). Germline CDR1 is SNHLY and CDR2 is FYNNEI. The CDR3 runs 14 residues. Trimming removed 6 bases at V and 6 bases at J, with 17 bases between. CDR3 nucleotide sequence: TGTGCCAGCAGCTCCCGACAGGTACGATCTGAAGCTTTCTTT. It is translated as CASSSRQVRSEAFF.

This clonotype was counted a few times. The chain is built from TRBV25-1 and TRBJ1-2; tentatively, D is TRBD1 (5 bases). The CDR3 is 14 residues long. Germline V gene lookup returns CDR1 MGHDK and CDR2 SYGVNS. V lost 5 bases, J lost 4 bases, and 14 bases lay in between. This CDR3 reads CASSQEGFFYGYTF. The CDR3 bases are TGTGCCAGCAGTCAGGAGGGGTTCTTCTATGGCTACACCTTC.

This clonotype was recorded a few times. The chain links TRBV2 to TRBJ2-2, with 8 bases aligning to TRBD2. With 8 bases clipped from V and 5 bases from J, the junction kept 10 bases outside the gene matches. Germline-derived CDR1 and CDR2 are SNHLY and FYNNEI. The CDR3 is made up of 15 amino acids. CDR3 amino acids: CASGTSGSGTGELFF. The CDR3 nucleotides read TGTGCCAGCGGAACAAGCGGGAGTGGAACCGGGGAGCTGTTTTTT.

This clonotype was counted a few times. The J gene is TRBJ1-3, the V gene TRBV7-9; D is perhaps TRBD1 (6 bases). CDR1 is SEHNR and CDR2 is FQNEAQ in the germline V gene (reference sequence). V was shortened by 7 bases and J by 0 bases, with 10 bases between the two germline ends. The CDR3 has 14 amino acids. The CDR3 loop reads CASIRTDSGNTIYF. The DNA for the CDR3 is TGTGCCAGCATCCGGACAGACTCTGGAAACACCATATATTTT. Supplemented by reference TRBV7-9 and TRBJ1-3, the full variable domain reads DTGVSQNPRHKITKRGQNVTFRCDPISEHNRLYWYRQTLGQGPEFLTYFQNEAQLEKSRLLSDRFSAERPKGSFSTLEIQRTEQGDSAMYLCASIRTDSGNTIYFGEGSWLTVV.

This clonotype showed up just a few times. The DNA for the CDR3 is TGTGCCAGTAGTTCGGGGGGACAAGCCTACGAGCAGTACTTC. Its translation is CASSSGGQAYEQYF. The V call is TRBV19, the J call TRBJ2-7; D perhaps matches TRBD2 (7 bases). With 5 bases removed from V and 2 bases from J, the gap between germline ends came to 13 bases. Per germline, CDR1 LNHDA and CDR2 SQIVND (reference sequence). The CDR3 extends over 14 amino acids.

This clonotype occurred many times. The rearrangement joins TRBV7-2 to TRBJ1-2; TRBD1 is a possible D gene (6 bases). Trimming cost V 2 bases and J 5 bases, with 12 bases left between them. Germline V gene lookup returns CDR1 SGHTA and CDR2 FQGNSA. The CDR3 has 14 amino acids. DNA for the CDR3: TGTGCCAGCAGCTTACTGGACAGCAGTTATGGCTACACCTTC. Protein sequence: CASSLLDSSYGYTF. The full variable domain, with the rest looked up from reference TRBV7-2 and TRBJ1-2, is GAGVSQSPSNKVTEKGKDVELRCDPISGHTALYWYRQSLGQGLEFLIYFQGNSAPDKSGLPSDRFSAERTGGSVSTLTIQRTQQEDSAVYLCASSLLDSSYGYTFGSGTRLTVV.

The genes are TRBV7-8 and TRBJ2-7; D gene uncertain. Germline V CDR1 and CDR2: SGHVS, FQNEAQ. The CDR3 has 13 amino acids. V lost 1 base to trimming and J lost 3 bases, with 7 bases between them. The CDR3 coding sequence is TGTGCCAGCAGCTTAGGGGAAAACTACGAGCAGTACTTC. Amino acids: CASSLGENYEQYF. The full variable domain, its missing parts supplied by reference TRBV7-8 and TRBJ2-7, is GAGVSQSPRYKVAKRGQDVALRCDPISGHVSLFWYQQALGQGPEFLTYFQNEAQLDKSGLPSDRFFAERPEGSVSTLKIQRTQQEDSAVYLCASSLGENYEQYFGPGTRLTVT.

This clonotype appeared once. One end of the junction does not line up with germline, which may come from a read error. V gene TRBV2 combines with J gene TRBJ2-5; D tentatively reads TRBD1 or TRBD2 (5 bases each). The germline V gene encodes CDR1 SNHLY and CDR2 FYNNEI. This CDR3 comprises 14 residues. The CDR3 loop reads CASSEVGEQGTQYF. The CDR3 nucleotides read TGTGCCAGCAGTGAAGTGGGGGAGCAAGGGACCCAGTACTTC.

The table lists this clonotype with a few counts. The CDR3 nucleotides are TGTGCCAGCAGATCAACAGGATACGAGCAGTACTTC. Residues: CASRSTGYEQYF. The J gene is TRBJ2-7, the V gene TRBV12-3 or TRBV12-4, with D maybe TRBD1 (5 bases). The CDR3 is 12 amino acids. Trimming removed 6 bases at V and 4 bases at J, with 10 bases between.

The rearrangement uses TRBV7-9 and TRBJ2-5; 7 nucleotides match TRBD2. The V and J ends lost 3 bases and 2 bases, in that order; junction bases with no gene match: 3. Germline V CDR1 and CDR2: SEHNR, FQNEAQ (reference sequence). This CDR3 is 14 amino acids long. CDR3 sequence reads: CASSFPGGQETQYF. The CDR3 nucleotides read TGTGCCAGCAGCTTCCCGGGGGGTCAAGAGACCCAGTACTTC.

This clonotype occurred once. This chain connects TRBV29-1 to TRBJ2-2; TRBD2 might be the D (5 bases). The germline gives CDR1 SQVTM, CDR2 ANQGSEA. Deletions cut 7 bases from V and 2 bases from J, with 11 bases between. This CDR3 region has 13 residues. The CDR3 loop is CSGTPGNTGELFF. DNA of the CDR3: TGCAGCGGGACCCCGGGAAACACCGGGGAGCTGTTTTTT.

This clonotype has a handful of counts. The V gene is TRBV7-9, the J gene TRBJ2-2; no definite D call. CDR1 SEHNR and CDR2 FQNEAQ come from the germline V gene (reference sequence). The CDR3 is made up of 14 amino acids. Trimming stripped 2 bases from V and 4 bases from J, with 8 bases between. CDR3 residues: CASSLPWVTGELFF. The CDR3 DNA follows: TGTGCCAGCAGCTTACCTTGGGTCACCGGGGAGCTGTTTTTT.

This clonotype was recorded at least ten times. The chain links TRBV10-3 to TRBJ2-6; TRBD1 matches at 7 bases. V trimming: 9 bases; J trimming: 4 bases; junction bases outside the gene matches: 9. CDR3 length: 15 amino acids. Per germline, CDR1 ENHRY and CDR2 SYGVKD. CDR3 region: CAMSAQGTGANVLTF. Here the CDR3 DNA reads TGTGCCATGAGCGCACAGGGGACCGGGGCCAACGTCCTGACTTTC.

This clonotype was counted a few times. The chain links TRBV20-1 to TRBJ1-5, with D possibly being TRBD1 (6 bases). Germline CDR1 DFQATT, CDR2 SNEGSKA (reference sequence). CDR3 length: 13 amino acids. V lost 7 bases, J lost 5 bases, and 15 bases lay in between. The CDR3 loop is CSVGTYKDQPQHF. CDR3 sequence (DNA): TGCAGTGTTGGGACATATAAGGATCAGCCCCAGCATTTT.

This clonotype has a handful of counts. The chain has TRBV2 and TRBJ2-5; a possible D gene is TRBD2 (6 bases). The CDR3 is 14 amino acids. Deletions cut 5 bases from V and 1 base from J, with 11 bases between. Per the germline V gene, CDR1 is SNHLY and CDR2 is FYNNEI. The CDR3 loop is CASSPGTFQETQYF. The DNA of the CDR3 is TGTGCCAGCAGTCCCGGGACTTTCCAAGAGACCCAGTACTTC.

J is TRBJ2-6 and V is TRBV19, with D possibly matching TRBD1 (6 bases). Germline-derived CDR1 and CDR2 are LNHDA and SQIVND (reference sequence). This CDR3 is built from 15 residues. With 8 bases removed from V and 2 bases from J, the gap between germline ends came to 13 bases. CDR3 amino acids: CASRPGGAGANVLTF. CDR3 bases: TGTGCCAGTCGGCCTGGGGGCGCTGGGGCCAACGTCCTGACTTTC.

The chain employs TRBV5-1 and TRBJ2-7; the D gene is possibly TRBD2 (5 bases). Trimming left V 0 bases short and J 6 bases short, with 13 bases between. CDR3 length: 14 residues. Germline-derived CDR1 and CDR2 are SGHRS and YFSETQ. The CDR3 bases are TGCGCCAGCAGCTTGGAGGTCCTCGAGGGCGAGCAGTACTTC. Encoded protein: CASSLEVLEGEQYF.

The gene calls are TRBV12-3 or TRBV12-4 and TRBJ1-6; perhaps TRBD1 as D (6 bases). V was cut by 5 bases and J by 10 bases, with 15 bases left in between. The CDR3 is 14 amino acids. CDR3 protein: CASSPGGAWSPLHF. The CDR3 DNA is TGTGCCAGCAGTCCTGGGGGCGCTTGGTCACCCCTCCACTTT.

The chain carries TRBV6-4 and TRBJ1-5, with a possible D match to TRBD1 (5 bases). Germline-derived CDR1 and CDR2 are MRHNA and SNTAGT. The ends were cut back, 1 base at V and 0 bases at J, with 16 bases in the middle. This CDR3 region has 18 residues. DNA of the CDR3: TGTGCCAGCAGTGACTGCCGGGACTCGTCATATAGCAATCAGCCCCAGCATTTT. It codes for CASSDCRDSSYSNQPQHF.

Many counts were recorded for this clonotype. The genes are TRBV12-3 or TRBV12-4 and TRBJ2-6; D not resolved. The CDR3 extends over 13 amino acids. V lost 6 bases and J 4 bases, leaving 7 bases between the germline ends. The CDR3 is CASSSRGANVLTF. Here the CDR3 DNA reads TGTGCCAGCAGCTCTCGGGGGGCCAACGTCCTGACTTTC.

In its sample, this clonotype was seen many times. V usage is TRBV24-1 and J usage is TRBJ1-5, with D uncertain. CDR1 is KGHDR and CDR2 is SFDVKD in the germline V gene. The CDR3 spans 13 residues. V shed 3 bases and J shed 7 bases, with 9 bases lying between them. This chain's CDR3 is CATSDRSFQPQHF. The CDR3, as DNA: TGTGCCACCAGTGATCGGTCATTCCAGCCCCAGCATTTT.

The genes are TRBV6-1 and TRBJ1-6, with a possible D match to TRBD1 (5 bases). Trimming cost V 6 bases and J 9 bases, with 9 bases left between them. The CDR3 covers 12 residues. Germline assignment: CDR1 MNHNS and CDR2 SASEGT. CDR3 amino acids: CASSRRASPLHF. Written as DNA, the CDR3 is TGTGCCAGCAGCCGCAGGGCTTCACCCCTCCACTTT.

This chain links TRBV10-3 with TRBJ2-3, with a weak D call TRBD1 (6 bases). Trimming took 10 bases from V and 3 from J, leaving 20 bases between them. Germline V lookup: CDR1 ENHRY, CDR2 SYGVKD. The CDR3 covers 15 residues. The CDR3 DNA reads as TGTGCCACCCTACAGGGTACCGACCGAACAGATACGCAGTATTTT. Its protein product is CATLQGTDRTDTQYF.

This clonotype was detected only a few times. V usage is TRBV7-3 and J usage is TRBJ2-6; no clear D. The CDR3 is 16 residues long. Trimming removed 1 base at V and 4 bases at J, with 11 bases between. Germline CDR1 SGHTA, CDR2 FQGTGA. DNA for the CDR3: TGTGCCAGCAGCTTAAGACCAGGCGGCGGGGCCAACGTCCTGACTTTC. Protein product: CASSLRPGGGANVLTF.